Sequencing of this T cell receptor (beta chain) was carried out in a study of human T cells and chemical hapten exposure. Study details: While the approximately 25-week study was under way, patients received diphenylcyclopropenone on the scalp every week. Chiefly female patients presented with alopecia areata, totalis or universalis.

General observations from the study: Expanded TCRs clustered into significantly more large CDR3 similarity groups than controls, the analysis revealed. Expanded TCR counts at PT1 were positively correlated with the patch test score.

This clonotype has a count of ten or more. Its antigen is not known. CDR1 and CDR2 (germline): LNHDA, SQIVND (reference sequence). This CDR3 is built from 13 residues. V was shortened by 4 bases and J by 4 bases, with 11 bases between the two germline ends. The time point denotes: pre-sensitization, week 0. Regarding treatment: therapeutic diphenylcyclopropenone sensitization with weekly scalp DPC. MiXCR, run by TCRdb on the RACE reads, gives a single entry per CDR3 protein. This table holds more than 55,000 distinct CDR3 sequences, approximately 11% found once. The sample in question was whole blood, obtained in connection with sensitization to the hapten diphenylcyclopropenone (DPC). The chain employs TRBV19 and TRBJ2-7; TRBD2 is a possible D gene (6 bases). This sequence was found in a woman between 40 and 50 years old with alopecia areata. Some clones in this sample may be carry-over from other donors' samples. DNA of the CDR3: TGTGCCAGTAGTAGCGGACTACTATACGAGCAGTACTTC. Protein sequence: CASSSGLLYEQYF.